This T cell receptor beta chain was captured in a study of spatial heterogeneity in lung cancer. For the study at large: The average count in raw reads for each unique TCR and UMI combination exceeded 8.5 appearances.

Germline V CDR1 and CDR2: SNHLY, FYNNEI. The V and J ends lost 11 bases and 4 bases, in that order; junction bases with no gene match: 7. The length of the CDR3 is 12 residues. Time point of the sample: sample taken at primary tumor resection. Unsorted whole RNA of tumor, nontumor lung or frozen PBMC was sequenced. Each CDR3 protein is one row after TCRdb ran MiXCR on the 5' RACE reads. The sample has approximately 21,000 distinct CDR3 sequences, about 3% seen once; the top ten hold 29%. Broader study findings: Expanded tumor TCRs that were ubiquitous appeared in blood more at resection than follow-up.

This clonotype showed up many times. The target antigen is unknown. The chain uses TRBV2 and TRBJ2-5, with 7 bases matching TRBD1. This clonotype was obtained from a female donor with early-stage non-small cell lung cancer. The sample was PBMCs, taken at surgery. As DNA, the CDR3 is TGTGCCGGACGACAGGGCCCAGAGACCCAGTACTTC. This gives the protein CAGRQGPETQYF.